Described below is a single TCR beta chain sequence and its context. The data are from a study of blood T cell repertoires in COVID-19. Turning to the study itself: Samples came from the United States, Italy and Spain, spanning acute and convalescent COVID-19. PBMCs, B-cell-depleted T cells, or T cells were the source of the cDNA or gDNA that made up the material.

Germline CDR1 is KGHSH and CDR2 is LQKENI. Trimming at V came to 3 bases and at J to 0 bases, leaving 7 bases not matched to a gene. The CDR3 has 16 residues. Per the authors' pipeline: Amplifying reference gene primers gave estimates of nucleated cell counts. Profiling relied on immunoSEQ multiplex PCR, and the TCRdb table lists in-frame clones only, not all of them. V, J and clone size were drawn from that table, and D and trimming were deduced from the DNA. This table has about 210,000 clones, 88% appearing once. This sequence was found in a man aged 18-30 years with active or convalescent COVID-19. This chain connects TRBV18 to TRBJ2-7, with 8 bases matching TRBD2. The sequencing input was peripheral blood. CDR3 sequence reads: CASSPLGLDRSYEQYF. In DNA, the CDR3 is TGTGCCAGCTCACCTTTGGGACTAGATCGCTCCTACGAGCAGTACTTC.